This T cell receptor beta chain was recorded in a study of cytomegalovirus exposure and HLA in healthy donors. General study points: A list of around 160 TCR beta chains associated with cytomegalovirus was given. In a later analysis, HLA-associated beta chains showed higher expansion and lower generation probabilities than comparable chains.

A remark on this clone: The antigen remains undetermined.

Both 60 Vbeta primers and 13 Jbeta primers went into the PCR. Sequencing used immunoSEQ multiplex PCR; TCRdb keeps in-frame clones, though not all of them. The data hold about 120,000 clones, with over 75% observed a single time. The germline V and J ends were trimmed by 6 bases and 4 bases, with 12 bases remaining between them. CDR1 and CDR2 (germline): MNHNY, SVGAGI (reference sequence). The CDR3 runs 13 residues. This TCR came from a man younger than 35 in good health and CMV-seropositive. The chain carries TRBV6-6 and TRBJ1-1, with D maybe TRBD1 (5 bases). Material for sequencing was PBMCs. The CDR3 nucleotides are TGTGCCAGCAGCGGGGGGACCGTCACTGAAGCTTTCTTT. It encodes CASSGGTVTEAFF.